This is a list of T cell receptor beta chains from one sample in a study of blood T cell repertoires in COVID-19. Data came from immunoSEQ multiplex PCR; TCRdb stores just in-frame clones and leaves some out. The sample consists of under 300,000 clones, about 81% of them appearing once. The sample comprised peripheral blood. The receptor source for this set is an older woman with active or convalescent COVID-19. CDR3s include the opening cysteine and the closing phenylalanine or tryptophan. A D gene is named only where the DNA matches it firmly. Size tells how often a clone was seen (once, few, many) or the class of an expanded clone, and some rows leave it out.

D: .
size: .
V: TRBV4-1
J: TRBJ1-5
DNA: TGCGCCAGCAGTCGGAGGGAGGATCAGCCCCAGCATTTT
CDR3: CASSRREDQPQHF

D: .
size: .
V: TRBV29-1
J: TRBJ2-3
DNA: TGCAGCGTCTTCCAGTTGAAAGATACGCAGTATTTT
CDR3: CSVFQLKDTQYF

D: .
size: few
V: TRBV19
J: TRBJ2-5
DNA: TGTGCCAGTAGTGAAACATCTCAGGGTAATTGGGAGACCCAGTACTTC
CDR3: CASSETSQGNWETQYF

D: .
size: few
V: TRBV4-1
J: TRBJ2-2
DNA: TGCGCCAGCAGCCAAGATCGGAGCTCCTGGGACACCGGGGAGCTGTTTTTT
CDR3: CASSQDRSSWDTGELFF

D: TRBD2
size: once
V: TRBV2
J: TRBJ2-3
DNA: TGTGCCAGCAGGAGCGGGGGGGCCGGCACAGATACGCAGTATTTT
CDR3: CASRSGGAGTDTQYF

D: .
size: .
V: TRBV5-1
J: TRBJ1-6
DNA: TGCGCCAGCAGCTCGGGGGTCCCCACCTATAATTCACCCCTCCACTTT
CDR3: CASSSGVPTYNSPLHF

D: TRBD1
size: .
V: TRBV5-6
J: TRBJ1-2
DNA: TGTGCCAGCAGCAGAGGACAGGGTGATGGCTACACCTTC
CDR3: CASSRGQGDGYTF

D: .
size: .
V: TRBV11-2
J: TRBJ2-5
DNA: TGTGCCAGCAGCCCCCTCGGACATCAAGAGACCCAGTACTTC
CDR3: CASSPLGHQETQYF

D: .
size: few
V: TRBV11-2
J: TRBJ2-7
DNA: TGTGCCAGCAGCCCCCAGGCCTACGAGCAGTACTTC
CDR3: CASSPQAYEQYF

D: .
size: .
V: TRBV25-1
J: TRBJ1-3
DNA: TGTGCCAGCAGTGCCCCAGGACACTCGGACTCTGGAAACACCATATATTTT
CDR3: CASSAPGHSDSGNTIYF